Listed here are 6 T cell receptor beta chains from one sample, sequenced in a study of T cell responses to AZD1222 COVID-19 vaccine. Profiling relied on immunoSEQ multiplex PCR, and the TCRdb table lists in-frame clones only, not all of them. Counted here are fewer than 65,000 clones, around 84% occurring once; the ten biggest clones make up roughly a tenth. The input for sequencing was peripheral blood, taken on day 0 of AZD1222 vaccination. These receptors all come from an adult in good health.

V and J are TRBV5-4 and TRBJ2-7; 9 nucleotides line up with TRBD1. Germline V gene sequence: CDR1 SGHNT, CDR2 YYREEE (reference sequence). Germline trimming cut 4 bases from V and 4 bases from J; bases unmatched to any gene: 6. This CDR3 has 14 amino acids. This CDR3 reads CASSGDRAAYEQYF. In DNA form, the CDR3 reads TGTGCCAGCAGCGGGGACAGGGCAGCTTACGAGCAGTACTTC.

The rearrangement links TRBV18 to TRBJ2-7, with TRBD1 matching over 9 bases. V shed 0 bases, J shed 0 bases, and the junction held 12 bases outside the gene matches. Germline V gives CDR1 KGHSH, CDR2 LQKENI. The CDR3 has 19 residues. The CDR3 loop reads CASSPPYPTRQGVSYEQYF. The CDR3 bases are TGTGCCAGCTCACCACCGTATCCCACCCGACAGGGGGTCTCCTACGAGCAGTACTTC.

The chain combines TRBV19 with TRBJ1-3; maybe TRBD1 (5 bases). The CDR3 totals 17 residues. Trimming removed 3 bases from V and 0 bases from J, with 15 bases in between. Germline V gene data show CDR1 as LNHDA and CDR2 as SQIVND (reference sequence). CDR3 sequence: CASSMGVNSSSGNTIYF. In DNA form, the CDR3 reads TGTGCCAGTAGTATGGGGGTAAACAGCAGCTCTGGAAACACCATATATTTT. Variable domain in full (rest from reference TRBV19 and TRBJ1-3): DGGITQSPKYLFRKEGQNVTLSCEQNLNHDAMYWYRQDPGQGLRLIYYSQIVNDFQKGDIAEGYSVSREKKESFPLTVTSAQKNPTAFYLCASSMGVNSSSGNTIYFGEGSWLTVV.

The chain combines TRBV7-2 with TRBJ2-3, with a tentative D call TRBD1 (7 bases). Germline CDR1 reads SGHTA; CDR2 reads FQGNSA. The CDR3 runs 15 residues. V was clipped by 6 bases and J by 3 bases, with 16 bases between them. CDR3 loop: CASREGQSITDTQYF. DNA for the CDR3: TGTGCCAGCAGGGAGGGACAGTCGATTACAGATACGCAGTATTTT.

V usage is TRBV13 and J usage is TRBJ1-2; 7 positions agree with TRBD1. This CDR3 has 15 amino acids. The junction had 7 bases not matched to a gene; V was cut back by 2 bases and J by 4 bases. Per germline, CDR1 PRHDT and CDR2 FYEKMQ (reference sequence). The CDR3 DNA sequence: TGTGCCAGCAGCTTATTATGGAAGGGGGCCTATGGCTACACCTTC. Its translation: CASSLLWKGAYGYTF. The whole variable domain, filled in from reference TRBV13 and TRBJ1-2, reads AAGVIQSPRHLIKEKRETATLKCYPIPRHDTVYWYQQGPGQDPQFLISFYEKMQSDKGSIPDRFSAQQFSDYHSELNMSSLELGDSALYFCASSLLWKGAYGYTFGSGTRLTVV.

The chain has TRBV5-1 and TRBJ1-1; a possible D gene is TRBD1 (6 bases). Germline lookup yields CDR1 SGHRS and CDR2 YFSETQ. V gave up 3 bases and J gave up 3 bases, with 9 bases separating them. The CDR3 sequence is 13 residues long. The CDR3 loop reads CASSSQGYTEAFF. In DNA, the CDR3 is TGCGCCAGCAGCTCGCAGGGGTACACTGAAGCTTTCTTT.